Listed here are 20 T cell receptor beta chains from one sample, sequenced in a study of CD8 T cells in ankylosing spondylitis. Overall study results and limits: Several highly homologous variants formed a TCR beta motif that appeared characteristic of ankylosing spondylitis blood.

Antigens for these TCRs are unknown. TCRdb reprocessed the 5' RACE reads via MiXCR and lists one record per CDR3 protein. In the table there are some 800,000 distinct CDR3 sequences, approximately 10% of which are singletons. Sequencing was performed on blood, either unsorted or a sorted T cell fraction (not recorded which). These receptor sequences come from a male donor with ankylosing spondylitis.

The chain uses TRBV20-1 and TRBJ2-1; D is ambiguous. There are 14 residues in the CDR3. Germline V CDR1 and CDR2: DFQATT, SNEGSKA (reference sequence). With 3 bases removed from V and 4 bases from J, the gap between germline ends came to 13 bases. The CDR3 reads CSASPLVSYNEQFF. CDR3 DNA: TGCAGTGCTAGCCCCCTAGTCTCATACAATGAGCAGTTCTTC.

The sample holds a few counts of this clonotype. The chain employs TRBV5-5 and TRBJ2-3, with D perhaps matching TRBD2 (6 bases). Germline V gives CDR1 SGHKS, CDR2 YYEKEE (reference sequence). The CDR3 has 13 residues. The ends were cut back, 2 bases at V and 6 bases at J, with 10 bases in the middle. DNA of the CDR3: TGTGCCAGCAGCTTCCAACGGGGGGATACGCAGTATTTT. Amino acid sequence: CASSFQRGDTQYF.

V is TRBV7-8 and J is TRBJ1-6, with 9 bases that match TRBD1. The germline V gene has CDR1 SGHVS and CDR2 FQNEAQ. The CDR3 runs to 17 residues. V shed 3 bases and J 9 bases; nucleotides not matched to a gene: 12. In nucleotides, the CDR3 is TGTGCCAGCAGCTTCCGAAGCCACAGGGGGCCGAGTTCACCCCTCCACTTT. This gives the protein CASSFRSHRGPSSPLHF.

V is TRBV20-1 and J is TRBJ2-7, with 8 positions matching TRBD2. CDR3 length: 12 residues. The germline gives CDR1 DFQATT, CDR2 SNEGSKA (reference sequence). V dropped 2 bases and J dropped 6; count of bases not matched to a gene: 3. The CDR3 here is CSARLRGGEQYF. CDR3 DNA sequence: TGCAGTGCTAGATTACGGGGGGGCGAGCAGTACTTC.

Only a few counts were recorded for this clonotype. This chain joins TRBV20-1 and TRBJ1-2; TRBD1 matches at 7 bases. Germline CDR1 is DFQATT and CDR2 is SNEGSKA (reference sequence). This CDR3 region has 14 residues. Trimming at V came to 4 bases and at J to 8 bases, leaving 13 bases not matched to a gene. CDR3 DNA: TGCAGTGCTACGCTAGCCGGGACAGCCGACGGCTACACCTTC. Translation: CSATLAGTADGYTF.

This clonotype turned up a few times. The chain couples TRBV29-1 to TRBJ1-1, with 9 bases fitting TRBD1. Germline V gene sequence: CDR1 SQVTM, CDR2 ANQGSEA. V gave up 7 bases and J gave up 6 bases; unmatched junction bases: 9. This CDR3 region has 13 residues. CDR3 DNA sequence: TGCAGCGCTACAGGGGGCTCCATTCCTGAAGCTTTCTTT. The encoded protein is CSATGGSIPEAFF.

There are many counts of this clonotype. This chain uses TRBV15 with TRBJ2-7, with D uncertain. The germline V and J ends were trimmed by 1 base and 4 bases, with 8 bases remaining between them. The CDR3 covers 13 residues. The germline V gene encodes CDR1 LNHNV and CDR2 YYDKDF (reference sequence). The DNA of the CDR3 is TGTGCCACCAGCAGAGTTGGCCTTTACGAGCAGTACTTC. Protein product: CATSRVGLYEQYF.

This chain uses TRBV11-2 with TRBJ2-3; 12 bases line up with TRBD2. This CDR3 is 15 amino acids long. Germline V lookup: CDR1 SGHAT, CDR2 FQNNGV. V was clipped by 6 bases and J by 8 bases; unmatched bases: 9. The CDR3 DNA reads TGTGCCAGCAGGGAACTAGCGGGGGGACCGGGTACGCAGTATTTT. Translated: CASRELAGGPGTQYF.

About this clonotype: Sequence at one end of the junction differs from germline and may be a read error. The chain combines TRBV5-6 with TRBJ2-5; possibly TRBD1 or TRBD2 for D (5 bases each). The CDR3 loop spans 14 amino acids. CDR1 and CDR2 (germline): SGHDT, YYEEEE. As DNA, the CDR3 is TGTGCCATCAGCCCCGGGACCATTTGGGAGACCCAGTACTTC. Translation gives CAISPGTIWETQYF.

This clonotype was seen only a few times. The chain has TRBV3-1 and TRBJ2-7, with 7 nucleotides matching TRBD1. The CDR3 length is 15 residues. With 4 bases clipped from V and 0 bases from J, the junction kept 6 bases outside the gene matches. Germline CDR1 reads LGHDT; CDR2 reads YNNKEL (reference sequence). This CDR3 reads CASSRTRDSSYEQYF. The DNA for the CDR3 is TGTGCCAGCAGCCGAACTCGGGACAGCTCCTACGAGCAGTACTTC.

The rearrangement joins TRBV30 to TRBJ2-7, with 7 nucleotides matching TRBD1. Losses at the gene ends were 2 bases for V and 1 base for J; bases not matched to a gene: 5. CDR1 is GTSNPN, CDR2 SVGIG, per germline (reference sequence). The CDR3 has 14 amino acids. CDR3 sequence reads: CAWSRQGQSYEQYF. The CDR3 DNA reads as TGTGCCTGGAGTAGACAGGGACAGTCCTACGAGCAGTACTTC.

The chain joins TRBV20-1 to TRBJ2-3, with 10 positions matching TRBD2. Germline V CDR1 and CDR2: DFQATT, SNEGSKA (reference sequence). V gave up 1 base and J gave up 2 bases; unmatched junction bases: 3. The CDR3 spans 15 residues. DNA for the CDR3: TGCAGTGCTAGAGGGACTAGCGGTTACACAGATACGCAGTATTTT. This sequence encodes CSARGTSGYTDTQYF.

The sample holds a few counts of this clonotype. This chain connects TRBV20-1 to TRBJ1-2; D is possibly TRBD1 (5 bases). The CDR3 sequence is 12 residues long. Germline-derived CDR1 and CDR2 are DFQATT and SNEGSKA (reference sequence). Deletions cut 0 bases from V and 8 bases from J, with 10 bases between. The CDR3 bases are TGCAGTGCTAGAGATGGGGGTCAGGGCTACACCTTC. Residues: CSARDGGQGYTF.

The V gene is TRBV10-3, the J gene TRBJ2-7, with 7 bases identical to TRBD2. The germline V gene has CDR1 ENHRY and CDR2 SYGVKD. The CDR3 is made up of 15 amino acids. After removal of 2 bases from V and 5 bases from J, the junction contained 9 bases not matched to a gene. As DNA, the CDR3 is TGTGCCATCAGTGAGCTAGGCGGGAGAGAGGACGAGCAGTACTTC. It encodes CAISELGGREDEQYF.

This clonotype was seen more than once but under ten times. CDR3 amino acids: CATRGDGNSPLHF. Here the CDR3 DNA reads TGCGCAACCCGTGGGGACGGGAATTCACCCCTCCACTTT. The V gene is TRBV4-1, the J gene TRBJ1-6; perhaps TRBD1 as D (5 bases). The CDR3 consists of 13 residues. The germline V gene encodes CDR1 MGHRA and CDR2 YSYEKL.

This clonotype was seen many times. The rearrangement uses TRBV7-2 and TRBJ2-3; D assignment may be TRBD1 or TRBD2 (6 bases each). CDR1 is SGHTA, CDR2 FQGNSA, per germline. The CDR3 runs 14 residues. Trimming left V 5 bases short and J 10 bases short, with 19 bases between. Here the CDR3 reads CASSPPGAIGAQYF. CDR3 bases: TGTGCCAGCAGCCCCCCGGGGGCTATCGGTGCGCAGTATTTT.

The chain has TRBV20-1 and TRBJ2-1; D is undetermined. CDR3 length equals 14 residues. From germline, CDR1 is DFQATT and CDR2 SNEGSKA (reference sequence). V lost 3 bases to trimming and J lost 0 bases, with 9 bases between them. The DNA for the CDR3 is TGCAGTGCTAGCCTGGCGACCTCCTACAATGAGCAGTTCTTC. It is translated as CSASLATSYNEQFF.

This clonotype was seen a few times. This chain joins TRBV2 and TRBJ2-5; the D gene is possibly TRBD2 (5 bases). The CDR3 has 12 residues. Germline V lookup: CDR1 SNHLY, CDR2 FYNNEI. Trimming stripped 4 bases from V and 6 bases from J, with 9 bases between. CDR3 sequence (DNA): TGTGCCAGCAGTGGCCCCGGGAAGACCCAGTACTTC. It translates to CASSGPGKTQYF.

This clonotype was counted between two and nine times. This CDR3 is CASSSVGAGIYEQYF. The CDR3, as DNA: TGTGCCAGCAGCTCCGTAGGAGCGGGAATCTACGAGCAGTACTTC. The chain employs TRBV5-4 and TRBJ2-7, with 7 positions matching TRBD2. J lost 3 bases, V lost 3 bases, and 9 bases had no gene match. The germline V gene encodes CDR1 SGHNT and CDR2 YYREEE (reference sequence). The CDR3 totals 15 residues.

CDR3 DNA: TGTGCCATCGGGGCAATAGGACCTGCCTCCAATGAGCAGTTCTTC. It specifies CAIGAIGPASNEQFF. V is TRBV10-3 and J is TRBJ2-1; tentative D call: TRBD1 (5 bases). The CDR3 has 15 residues. V was trimmed by 8 bases and J by 6 bases, leaving 20 bases between them. Germline CDR1 and CDR2: ENHRY and SYGVKD.